These 17 T cell receptor beta chains were sequenced from one sample in a study of spatial heterogeneity in lung cancer. The time point here: sample taken at primary tumor resection. Unsorted samples of tumor, nontumor lung or frozen PBMC had their whole RNA sequenced. TCRdb ran MiXCR on the 5' RACE reads and lists one entry per CDR3 protein. The sample consists of about 47,000 distinct CDR3 sequences, roughly 10% of them appearing once. Sample: PBMCs, taken at surgery. These TCRs come from a female donor with early-stage non-small cell lung cancer.

This clonotype was observed a few times. This sequence joins TRBV27 and TRBJ1-6, with 8 positions matching TRBD1. The length of the CDR3 is 13 residues. The germline V gene has CDR1 MNHEY and CDR2 SMNVEV (reference sequence). The ends lost 4 bases at V and 9 bases at J; junction bases unmatched: 2. The CDR3 reads CASSYTGGSPLHF. CDR3 nucleotide sequence: TGTGCCAGCAGTTATACAGGGGGTTCACCCCTCCACTTT.

This clonotype was detected only a few times. This sequence joins TRBV4-3 and TRBJ2-1; 13 nucleotides line up with TRBD2. CDR3 length: 18 residues. Germline V gene lookup returns CDR1 LGHNA and CDR2 YSLEER. V lost 0 bases to trimming and J lost 9 bases; unmatched junction nucleotides: 11. CDR3 nucleotide sequence: TGCGCCAGCAGCCAAGAAATGGGACTAGCGGGGATCATCGGTGAGCAGTTCTTC. This encodes CASSQEMGLAGIIGEQFF.

CDR3 amino acids: CASSPWDREDIQYF. CDR3 DNA sequence: TGTGCCAGCAGTCCCTGGGACAGGGAAGACATTCAGTACTTC. The chain is built from TRBV12-3 or TRBV12-4 and TRBJ2-4, with TRBD1 identical over 9 bases. Unmatched junction bases numbered 7, after V lost 5 bases and J lost 8 bases. CDR3 size: 14 residues.

The chain combines TRBV12-3 or TRBV12-4 with TRBJ2-3, with 7 bases matching TRBD2. This CDR3 is built from 15 residues. J lost 2 bases, V lost 7 bases, and 9 bases had no gene match. CDR3 nucleotides: TGTGCCAGCACCCCCACAGCGGGGACCACAGATACGCAGTATTTT. This sequence encodes CASTPTAGTTDTQYF.

This clonotype turned up a few times. DNA for the CDR3: TGTGCCAGCAGCCTCAACAACGTTGGGGAGCTGTTTTTT. Its translation: CASSLNNVGELFF. The chain joins TRBV7-9 to TRBJ2-2; D is unresolved. The V end was cut by 5 bases, the J end by 8 bases, with 12 bases between. This CDR3 is 13 amino acids long. The germline V gene has CDR1 SEHNR and CDR2 FQNEAQ (reference sequence). Combining the CDR3 with reference TRBV7-9 and TRBJ2-2 gives the whole variable domain DTGVSQNPRHKITKRGQNVTFRCDPISEHNRLYWYRQTLGQGPEFLTYFQNEAQLEKSRLLSDRFSAERPKGSFSTLEIQRTEQGDSAMYLCASSLNNVGELFFGEGSRLTVL.

This clonotype was observed a few times. The J gene is TRBJ2-5, the V gene TRBV7-9; perhaps TRBD2 as D (6 bases). The germline gives CDR1 SEHNR, CDR2 FQNEAQ (reference sequence). V lost 5 bases and J lost 3, with 19 bases in between. CDR3 size: 16 residues. The CDR3 spells CASSQYLGGVEETQYF. CDR3 nucleotides: TGTGCCAGCAGCCAGTATTTGGGGGGAGTGGAAGAGACCCAGTACTTC. Full variable domain (missing parts from reference TRBV7-9 and TRBJ2-5): DTGVSQNPRHKITKRGQNVTFRCDPISEHNRLYWYRQTLGQGPEFLTYFQNEAQLEKSRLLSDRFSAERPKGSFSTLEIQRTEQGDSAMYLCASSQYLGGVEETQYFGPGTRLLVL.

This clonotype was seen many times. The chain combines TRBV3-1 with TRBJ2-3; 11 bases are shared with TRBD2. The CDR3 runs to 15 residues. Germline V gene data show CDR1 as LGHDT and CDR2 as YNNKEL (reference sequence). The V segment lost 3 bases and the J segment 1 base; nucleotides outside the gene matches: 0. CDR3 DNA sequence: TGTGCCAGCAGCCAGACTAGCGGGGGCACAGATACGCAGTATTTT. Protein product: CASSQTSGGTDTQYF.

The sample holds a few counts of this clonotype. The V and J genes are TRBV28 and TRBJ2-3; D unresolved. Per germline, CDR1 MDHEN and CDR2 SYDVKM. The CDR3 runs 14 residues. With 5 bases removed from V and 5 bases from J, the gap between germline ends came to 14 bases. In DNA form, the CDR3 reads TGTGCCAGCAGTCCCTCGATCTCCCAAGATACGCAGTATTTT. Its translation: CASSPSISQDTQYF.

This clonotype was picked up many times. J is TRBJ2-5 and V is TRBV7-2; 9 nucleotides match TRBD1. This CDR3 is built from 17 residues. Germline V gives CDR1 SGHTA, CDR2 FQGNSA. V trimming: 5 bases; J trimming: 4 bases; junction bases outside the gene matches: 14. This CDR3 reads CASSVTGTGSRRETQYF. In nucleotides, the CDR3 is TGTGCCAGCAGCGTCACCGGGACAGGGTCCCGGAGAGAGACCCAGTACTTC.

This chain uses TRBV7-2 with TRBJ1-1, with TRBD1 matching 9 bases. The germline CDR1 and CDR2 sequences are SGHTA and FQGNSA. V shed 4 bases, J shed 1 base, and the junction held 7 bases outside the gene matches. The CDR3 runs to 16 residues. The CDR3 nucleotides are TGTGCCAGCAGCTCCGGGACAGGGATCAAGAACACTGAAGCTTTCTTT. Protein: CASSSGTGIKNTEAFF.

This clonotype turned up a few times. The V and J genes are TRBV5-1 and TRBJ2-3; 9 nucleotides align to TRBD2. Germline CDR1 reads SGHRS; CDR2 reads YFSETQ. V gave up 3 bases and J gave up 0 bases; unmatched junction bases: 5. The CDR3 totals 16 residues. As DNA, the CDR3 is TGCGCCAGCAGCTCGTTGCGGGGGGGGAGCACAGATACGCAGTATTTT. Translated: CASSSLRGGSTDTQYF.

A few counts support this clonotype. The chain is built from TRBV7-2 and TRBJ2-7, with D perhaps assigned TRBD1 or TRBD2 (5 bases each). The CDR3 totals 14 residues. Trimming took 5 bases from V and 2 from J, leaving 13 bases between them. The germline CDR1 and CDR2 sequences are SGHTA and FQGNSA. In DNA, the CDR3 is TGTGCCAGCAGCCTGGGGGTGAACCCCTACGAGCAGTACTTC. It specifies CASSLGVNPYEQYF.

The table lists this clonotype with a few counts. This chain connects TRBV7-9 to TRBJ2-7; 7 bases align to TRBD1. V lost 3 bases, J lost 2 bases, and 4 bases stayed unmatched. Germline V gene data show CDR1 as SEHNR and CDR2 as FQNEAQ (reference sequence). The length of the CDR3 is 14 residues. CDR3 coding DNA: TGTGCCAGCAGCTTCCCCGGGACAGCCTACGAGCAGTACTTC. Its translation is CASSFPGTAYEQYF.

This clonotype was recorded a few times. V is TRBV7-2 and J is TRBJ2-3; D possibly uses TRBD1 or TRBD2 (6 bases each). The germline V and J ends were trimmed by 0 bases and 1 base, with 14 bases remaining between them. Germline V lookup: CDR1 SGHTA, CDR2 FQGNSA. There are 17 residues in the CDR3. The CDR3 nucleotides are TGTGCCAGCAGCTTAGCGTTTTGGGGGGCACGCACAGATACGCAGTATTTT. This translates into CASSLAFWGARTDTQYF.

This clonotype occurred many times. This chain links TRBV15 with TRBJ1-1; D is uncertain. V shed 6 bases and J shed 4 bases, with 9 bases lying between them. The CDR3 is made up of 12 amino acids. Germline loops: CDR1 LNHNV, CDR2 YYDKDF (reference sequence). The CDR3 DNA reads as TGTGCCACCAGAACCGGACCCACTGAAGCTTTCTTT. Its translation: CATRTGPTEAFF.

The J gene is TRBJ1-4, the V gene TRBV7-2, with D hard to call. The germline gives CDR1 SGHTA, CDR2 FQGNSA. The CDR3 runs 12 residues. Trimming took off 2 bases at V and 8 bases at J, with 6 bases between the two ends. CDR3 coding DNA: TGTGCCAGCAGCTTAAACAGCGAAAAACTGTTTTTT. Amino acid sequence: CASSLNSEKLFF.

Ten or more counts support this clonotype. The V and J genes are TRBV27 and TRBJ1-2; D is uncertain. This CDR3 has 13 amino acids. Germline V gene lookup returns CDR1 MNHEY and CDR2 SMNVEV (reference sequence). Trimming took off 6 bases at V and 3 bases at J, with 11 bases between the two ends. DNA of the CDR3: TGTGCCAGCAGCCGCACCCCCTACTATGGCTACACCTTC. Its protein product is CASSRTPYYGYTF.